The clone carrying this T cell receptor (beta chain) was observed at least ten times. Its antigen is unidentified. Between the trimmed V and J ends, which lost 6 bases and 0 bases, there was a span of 8 bases. CDR3 size: 13 residues. Treg sorting used a CD4+CD25+CD127-/low gate. Full-length variable regions came from constant-region reverse primers plus semi-nested Nested Universal Primer A PCR. Each CDR3 protein is one row after TCRdb ran MiXCR on the 5' RACE reads. The sample records 62,000 or so distinct CDR3 sequences, about 28% being singletons. Study-wide results and limits: Tumor memory CD4+ T cell TCR gene usage was found to cluster with blood and lymph node memory CD4+ cells and with lymph node naive CD4+ cells. Tumor-infiltrating Treg TCR alpha and beta sequences overlapped most with tumor naive CD4+ T cells, then blood naive.

This chain uses TRBV12-3 or TRBV12-4 with TRBJ2-5; D ambiguous. Sequenced: tumor-infiltrating Tregs sorted from the breast tumor. This receptor was identified in a female donor with breast cancer. The CDR3 DNA sequence: TGTGCCAGCAGGCATTCGGACCAAGAGACCCAGTACTTC. It yields the protein CASRHSDQETQYF.